Shown below are 17 T cell receptor beta chains from a single sample sequenced in a study of blood T cell repertoires in COVID-19. Method: immunoSEQ multiplex PCR; TCRdb's copy keeps in-frame clones and lacks some. The profile shows a few hundred thousand clones, roughly 88% of them singletons. Specimen: peripheral blood. These receptors were obtained from a woman aged 40 to 55 who had recovered from COVID-19.

The chain recombines TRBV6-6 with TRBJ2-7; TRBD2 agrees at 11 bases. Germline V gene lookup returns CDR1 MNHNY and CDR2 SVGAGI (reference sequence). This CDR3 is built from 15 residues. V dropped 6 bases and J dropped 5; count of bases not matched to a gene: 9. The chain's CDR3 is CASRGRLAGSDEQYF. CDR3 bases: TGTGCCAGCAGGGGGAGACTAGCGGGGAGCGACGAGCAGTACTTC.

Ten or more counts support this clone. DNA for the CDR3: TGTGCCAGTAGTATATCGGGCGTGGAGGGGCAGTACTTC. It is translated as CASSISGVEGQYF. The gene calls are TRBV19 and TRBJ2-7; D perhaps matches TRBD2 (6 bases). Germline V CDR1 and CDR2: LNHDA, SQIVND (reference sequence). The CDR3 is made up of 13 amino acids. The V and J ends lost 2 bases and 9 bases respectively, with 14 bases between them.

V usage is TRBV6-2 or TRBV6-3 and J usage is TRBJ1-2; no clear D. The germline CDR1 and CDR2 sequences are MNHEY and SVGEGT. The CDR3 sequence is 12 residues long. Trimming left V 4 bases short and J 7 bases short, with 10 bases between. DNA for the CDR3: TGTGCCAGCAGTTTCGTACAAAGTGGCTACACCTTC. Protein sequence: CASSFVQSGYTF.

The chain uses TRBV30 and TRBJ1-1; D is unresolved. Germline-derived CDR1 and CDR2 are GTSNPN and SVGIG (reference sequence). The CDR3 covers 13 residues. Trimming pared 2 bases from V and 5 bases from J, leaving 12 bases between. DNA of the CDR3: TGTGCCTGGAGTACCTCTACGGGGACTGAAGCTTTCTTT. Protein: CAWSTSTGTEAFF. Filled out from reference TRBV30 and TRBJ1-1, the complete variable domain reads SQTIHQWPATLVQPVGSPLSLECTVEGTSNPNLYWYRQAAGRGLQLLFYSVGIGQISSEVPQNLSASRPQDRQFILSSKKLLLSDSGFYLCAWSTSTGTEAFFGQGTRLTVV.

The chain combines TRBV11-2 with TRBJ1-6; D is unclear. V dropped 0 bases and J dropped 7 bases, with 4 bases sitting between them. The CDR3 length is 13 residues. Germline lookup yields CDR1 SGHAT and CDR2 FQNNGV. CDR3 bases: TGTGCCAGCAGCTTAGAACAAAATTCACCCCTCCACTTT. Encoded protein: CASSLEQNSPLHF.

The rearrangement joins TRBV19 to TRBJ2-1, with 10 bases fitting TRBD2. There are 15 residues in the CDR3. Unmatched junction bases numbered 3, after V lost 3 bases and J lost 4 bases. CDR1 and CDR2 from the germline V gene are LNHDA and SQIVND (reference sequence). CDR3 protein: CASSIGLAEYNEQFF. CDR3 coding DNA: TGTGCCAGTAGTATCGGACTAGCGGAATACAATGAGCAGTTCTTC.

The chain carries TRBV4-3 and TRBJ1-2; 7 bases map to TRBD1. CDR1 is LGHNA, CDR2 YSLEER, per germline. The V gene end was trimmed by 0 bases and the J gene end by 9 bases; junction bases not matched to a gene: 10. This CDR3 comprises 15 residues. The CDR3 nucleotides are TGCGCCAGCAGCCAAGACCCAGGGGGAATTTTTAGCTACACCTTC. Its protein product is CASSQDPGGIFSYTF.

V gene TRBV11-2 combines with J gene TRBJ2-7; 9 bases align to TRBD1. CDR3 length equals 14 residues. V was clipped by 3 bases and J by 9 bases; unmatched bases: 9. Germline assignment: CDR1 SGHAT and CDR2 FQNNGV. The CDR3 spells CASSFGQGTGLQYF. CDR3 in DNA: TGTGCCAGCAGCTTTGGACAGGGGACTGGTCTGCAGTACTTC.

The chain recombines TRBV3-1 (or the pseudogene TRBV3-2) with TRBJ1-2; 9 bases agree with TRBD1. The CDR3 is 16 residues long. Germline CDR1 reads LGHDT; CDR2 reads YNNKEL (reference sequence). V lost 2 bases to trimming and J lost 6 bases; unmatched junction nucleotides: 10. The CDR3 DNA reads TGTGCCAGCAGCCAACGGGGACAGGGAGGTGAAAATGGCTACACCTTC. It translates to CASSQRGQGGENGYTF.

The CDR3 loop reads CSVAGTFNPNTEAFF. The DNA of the CDR3 is TGCAGCGTGGCCGGGACATTTAACCCGAACACTGAAGCTTTCTTT. This chain links TRBV29-1 with TRBJ1-1, with a possible D match to TRBD1 (6 bases). Germline V gene sequence: CDR1 SQVTM, CDR2 ANQGSEA. The CDR3 spans 15 residues. V lost 6 bases and J lost 1, with 18 bases in between. The full variable domain, completed using reference TRBV29-1 and TRBJ1-1, is SAVISQKPSRDICQRGTSLTIQCQVDSQVTMMFWYRQQPGQSLTLIATANQGSEATYESGFVIDKFPISRPNLTFSTLTVSNMSPEDSSIYLCSVAGTFNPNTEAFFGQGTRLTVV.

The chain joins TRBV11-2 to TRBJ1-2, with TRBD1 matching 8 bases. The CDR3 is made up of 16 amino acids. Germline-derived CDR1 and CDR2 are SGHAT and FQNNGV. Trimming took 5 bases from V and 5 from J; bases not matched to a gene: 13. The CDR3 here is CASSRMGDRWAYGYTF. The CDR3 region has the DNA TGTGCCAGCAGCCGGATGGGGGACAGGTGGGCTTATGGCTACACCTTC. Complete variable domain (other parts from reference TRBV11-2 and TRBJ1-2): EAGVAQSPRYKIIEKRQSVAFWCNPISGHATLYWYQQILGQGPKLLIQFQNNGVVDDSQLPKDRFSAERLKGVDSTLKIQPAKLEDSAVYLCASSRMGDRWAYGYTFGSGTRLTVV.

V is TRBV14 and J is TRBJ1-3, with D unresolved. The germline CDR1 and CDR2 sequences are SGHDN and FVKESK. The CDR3 has 14 amino acids. Trimming stripped 1 base from V and 10 bases from J, with 14 bases between. In DNA form, the CDR3 reads TGTGCCAGCAGCCAAGTTACACCCTTATCGACCATATATTTT. Encoded protein: CASSQVTPLSTIYF.

This chain uses TRBV4-3 with TRBJ2-7; D is ambiguous. CDR3 length: 15 residues. V lost 0 bases and J 0 bases, leaving 9 bases between the germline ends. Germline CDR1 and CDR2: LGHNA and YSLEER. For the CDR3, the DNA is TGCGCCAGCAGCCAAGATTGGAGTAACTCCTACGAGCAGTACTTC. It is translated as CASSQDWSNSYEQYF.

The rearrangement uses TRBV4-2 and TRBJ2-7; TRBD2 might be the D (6 bases). Trimming left V 4 bases short and J 2 bases short, with 12 bases between. The CDR3 has 14 residues. The V gene's germline CDR1 is LGHNA and CDR2 YNFKEQ. The CDR3 sequence: CASSPSWGAYEQYF. CDR3 DNA sequence: TGTGCCAGCAGCCCCTCCTGGGGGGCCTACGAGCAGTACTTC.

The J gene is TRBJ1-1, the V gene TRBV12-3 or TRBV12-4; no definite D call. This CDR3 spans 13 amino acids. V was shortened by 2 bases and J by 0 bases, with 4 bases between the two germline ends. The CDR3 bases are TGTGCCAGCAGTTTACTAGTGAACACTGAAGCTTTCTTT. It yields the protein CASSLLVNTEAFF.

The chain joins TRBV2 to TRBJ1-2; D uncertain. Germline CDR1 and CDR2: SNHLY and FYNNEI. This CDR3 comprises 13 residues. Trimming shortened V by 2 bases and J by 6 bases, and 10 bases separated the two germline ends. The CDR3: CASSETRRDGYTF. DNA for the CDR3: TGTGCCAGCAGTGAAACCCGAAGAGATGGCTACACCTTC.

V gene TRBV10-3 combines with J gene TRBJ1-2, with 8 nucleotides matching TRBD1. The V gene end was trimmed by 0 bases and the J gene end by 3 bases; junction bases not matched to a gene: 6. The CDR3 has 16 residues. CDR1 and CDR2 (germline): ENHRY, SYGVKD. The CDR3 DNA reads TGTGCCATCAGTGAGTCGTGGACAGGGACGGACTATGGCTACACCTTC. Translation: CAISESWTGTDYGYTF.